This T cell receptor (beta chain) was documented in a study of cytomegalovirus exposure and HLA in healthy donors. Per germline, CDR1 MRHNA and CDR2 SNTAGT. V shed 4 bases and J shed 1 base, with 11 bases lying between them. This CDR3 is built from 15 residues. Details on this clone: Its antigen is currently unknown.

Study-level points and caveats: The tendency of first-cohort TCR clusters to co-occur in the roughly 130 validation repertoires emerged from a later analysis. TCR sequences were mostly rare, though some public TCRs occurred in many donors.

Method: immunoSEQ multiplex PCR; TCRdb's copy keeps in-frame clones and lacks some. The sample lists hundreds of thousands of clones, just over 85% occurring once. This chain links TRBV6-4 with TRBJ1-5; a weak D match, TRBD1 (5 bases). The specimen sequenced was PBMCs. The sequence was collected from a woman aged 18-35 years in good health and CMV-seronegative. This CDR3 reads CASSGGLASNQPQHF. The CDR3 DNA reads as TGTGCCAGCAGTGGGGGACTGGCGAGCAATCAGCCCCAGCATTTT.